The following is a T cell receptor beta chain sequence with its context. The antigen is unknown. Original handling: Between-group CDR3 differences, defined by clinicopathological status, yielded a distant-metastasis classifier for papillary thyroid cancer. TCRdb reassembled clones from the PCR reads with MiXCR. TCRdb, rather than the study authors, made the V and J calls. This table holds 5,000 to 8,000 clones, roughly 32% found once. The data derive from a study of metastatic and nonmetastatic thyroid tumors. Study details: Malignant thyroid and benign thyroid patients provided blood and tumor or nodule tissue whose repertoires were compared. Study results and caveats: Malignant thyroid tumors reportedly exceeded benign nodules significantly in TCR beta diversity, with the difference appearing in blood and tumor.

Thyroid surgery was performed in patients who had received no treatment beforehand. The CDR3 contains 14 residues. The V gene's germline CDR1 is SGHTA and CDR2 FQGTGA. V dropped 2 bases and J dropped 3 bases, with 9 bases sitting between them. The chain couples TRBV7-3 to TRBJ2-3; D not resolved. The clonotype comes from a female donor with papillary thyroid cancer or a benign thyroid nodule (not recorded which). Some clones in this sample may be carry-over from other donors' samples. The specimen sequenced was adjacent normal tissue. CDR3 loop: CASSLQASTDTQYF. The CDR3 nucleotides read TGTGCCAGCAGCTTACAAGCGAGTACAGATACGCAGTATTTT.